This note documents a single T cell receptor (beta chain) sequence. The investigators reverse transcribed all of the isolated RNA, so they sequenced expressed TCRB transcripts. This table comes from immunoSEQ multiplex PCR, and its TCRdb copy is limited to in-frame clones, with some not included. The sample holds about 150,000 clones, around 10% seen once. The sample originates from a study of beta chain features in type 1 diabetes. Germline lookup yields CDR1 LNHDA and CDR2 SQIVND (reference sequence). CDR3 length: 17 amino acids. V was pared by 3 bases and J by 4 bases, with 12 bases of the junction left unmatched.

The receptor was derived from a man between 18 and 29 years old in good health. The chain recombines TRBV19 with TRBJ2-7; 10 bases match TRBD2. Sequenced sample: central memory CD4+ T cells from blood. The CDR3 DNA sequence: TGTGCCAGTAGTATCCGGACTAGCGGCGGGGTCGGATACGAGCAGTACTTC. Translated, it gives CASSIRTSGGVGYEQYF.